A single sample is the source of the 3 T cell receptor beta chains below, sequenced in a study of blood T cell repertoires in COVID-19. Profiled with immunoSEQ multiplex PCR; TCRdb holds only in-frame clones, not every one. Seen here are 85,000 to 95,000 clones, around 72% observed once, and the top ten hold 14%. The sample taken for sequencing was peripheral blood. The source is a woman aged 80 or over with acute or convalescent COVID-19.

This clone came up once. The DNA for the CDR3 is TGTGCCAGCAGCCGGGGACTAGCGGGGGGGCGAAGGGATACGCAGTATTTT. Translated: CASSRGLAGGRRDTQYF. The rearrangement joins TRBV4-2 to TRBJ2-3, with 16 bases lining up with TRBD2. Germline CDR1 is LGHNA and CDR2 is YNFKEQ. The CDR3 is 17 amino acids. With V trimmed by 4 bases and J by 6 bases, 7 bases remained unmatched.

Details on this clone: This specimen includes other DNA sequences encoding the same CDR3. CDR3 sequence reads: CASSQAGGDTEAFF. In DNA form, the CDR3 reads TGTGCCAGCAGCCAGGCAGGGGGCGACACTGAAGCTTTCTTT. This chain joins TRBV3-1 (or the pseudogene TRBV3-2) and TRBJ1-1; TRBD1 agrees at 8 bases. Looked up from germline, CDR1 is LGHDT and CDR2 is YNNKEL (reference sequence). The CDR3 runs to 14 residues. V dropped 3 bases and J dropped 3; count of bases not matched to a gene: 3.

V usage is TRBV19 and J usage is TRBJ1-1; no definite D call. Between the trimmed V and J ends, which lost 6 bases and 3 bases, there was a span of 8 bases. This CDR3 is built from 12 residues. Germline V gene data show CDR1 as LNHDA and CDR2 as SQIVND (reference sequence). The CDR3 DNA reads TGTGCCAGTAGAAGAGGGTACACTGAAGCTTTCTTT. Its protein is CASRRGYTEAFF.